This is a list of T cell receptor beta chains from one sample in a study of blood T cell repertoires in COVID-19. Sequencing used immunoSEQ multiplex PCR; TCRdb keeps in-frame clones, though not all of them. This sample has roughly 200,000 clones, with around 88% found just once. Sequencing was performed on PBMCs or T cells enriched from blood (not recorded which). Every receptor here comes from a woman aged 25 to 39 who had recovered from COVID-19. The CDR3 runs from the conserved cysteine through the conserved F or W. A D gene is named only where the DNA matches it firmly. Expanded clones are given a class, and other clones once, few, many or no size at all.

TGTGCCAGTAGGCGGACAGGTCTCGCAGATACGCAGTATTTT	CASRRTGLADTQYF	TRBV19	.	TRBD1	TRBJ2-3
TGTGCCAGTAGTATATTGCACAGGGCCTACAATGAGCAGTTCTTC	CASSILHRAYNEQFF	TRBV19	.	.	TRBJ2-1
TGTGCCAGCAGCGTAGAAGGACTAGCGGGATCGGGCAATGAGCAGTTCTTC	CASSVEGLAGSGNEQFF	TRBV9	.	TRBD2	TRBJ2-1
TGTGCCAGCAGTTACTCCACTAGGCTTTGGGAGCAGTACTTC	CASSYSTRLWEQYF	TRBV6-5	.	.	TRBJ2-7
TGCGCCAGCAGCCAAGATTCTACGAGGGGGAACAATGAGCAGTTCTTC	CASSQDSTRGNNEQFF	TRBV4-1	.	.	TRBJ2-1
TGTGCCAGCAGCAAAGGAGATATAGCGGGAGAGCAAGAGACCCAGTACTTC	CASSKGDIAGEQETQYF	TRBV21-1	once	.	TRBJ2-5
TGTGCCATCAAGGACAGGGATAGCAATCAGCCCCAGCATTTT	CAIKDRDSNQPQHF	TRBV10-3	.	TRBD1	TRBJ1-5
TGTGCCAGCACCCCCGGGGACTCATCCACCGGGGAGCTGTTTTTT	CASTPGDSSTGELFF	TRBV4-2	.	.	TRBJ2-2
TGTGCCAGCAGTTTTCGCCGGGACAGGGGCCTCGAGCAGTACTTC	CASSFRRDRGLEQYF	TRBV28	once	TRBD1	TRBJ2-7
TGTGCCAGCACTCTAAGTGGAGTTGGAGGCTACACCTTC	CASTLSGVGGYTF	TRBV28	.	.	TRBJ1-2
TGTGCCAGCAGCGGGGCGATACGGGACAAGAACATTTACGAGCAGTACTTC	CASSGAIRDKNIYEQYF	TRBV5-5	.	.	TRBJ2-7
TGTGCCAGCAGCTTAGTTCAGGGGTCGGGTGGAAACACCATATATTTT	CASSLVQGSGGNTIYF	TRBV7-8	.	.	TRBJ1-3
TGTGCCAGCAGCTTGGGCAGGGGGCCTTCTGGGGCCAACGTCCTGACTTTC	CASSLGRGPSGANVLTF	TRBV5-4	.	TRBD1	TRBJ2-6
TGCGCCAGCAGCTTCATAGACAGGGATAAAAATCAGCCCCAGCATTTT	CASSFIDRDKNQPQHF	TRBV5-1	once	TRBD1	TRBJ1-5
TGTGCCAGCAGTCCCCGGGACAGCGCCTACGAGCAGTACTTC	CASSPRDSAYEQYF	TRBV6-5	.	TRBD1	TRBJ2-7
TGTGCCTCATGGCCCGGGACAACTAACTATGGCTACACCTTC	CASWPGTTNYGYTF	TRBV19	.	.	TRBJ1-2
TGTGCCAGCTCACCAGGTGGGGCGTGGAACACTGAAGCTTTCTTT	CASSPGGAWNTEAFF	TRBV18	.	.	TRBJ1-1
TGTGCCAGCAGCGGGCAGACAAGCTCCTACGAGCAGTACTTC	CASSGQTSSYEQYF	TRBV7-2	.	.	TRBJ2-7
TGTGCCATCAGTGAGGGGACAGTGGTTTCACCCCTCCACTTT	CAISEGTVVSPLHF	TRBV10-3	once	TRBD1	TRBJ1-6
TGTGCCAGCAGCCAAGAATACGGGAGAGGCTCCTACGAGCAGTACTTC	CASSQEYGRGSYEQYF	TRBV4-2	.	.	TRBJ2-7
TGTGCCAGCAGTTTAGTTCGCGCCGAGCAGTACTTC	CASSLVRAEQYF	TRBV12-3/TRBV12-4	.	.	TRBJ2-7
TGTGCCAGCAGCCGGGGTGGGAGTAGCGGGAGTGAACAGTACTTC	CASSRGGSSGSEQYF	TRBV7-9	once	TRBD2	TRBJ2-7
TGTGCCAGCAGCGTGGGTCCGGGGGTGGGGGAGCAGTACTTC	CASSVGPGVGEQYF	TRBV7-2	.	.	TRBJ2-7
TGTGCCAGCAGTGATGGCAATTCACCCCTCCACTTT	CASSDGNSPLHF	TRBV25-1	.	.	TRBJ1-6
TGCGCCAGTACTCATAGCGGGAATGAGCAGTTCTTC	CASTHSGNEQFF	TRBV28	.	TRBD2	TRBJ2-1
TGCAGCGCCCGGACAGCCTCCCAAGAGACCCAGTACTTC	CSARTASQETQYF	TRBV29-1	.	.	TRBJ2-5
TGTGCCAGCAGTTATACGCGTGAAGAGACCCAGTACTTC	CASSYTREETQYF	TRBV6-6	.	.	TRBJ2-5
TGTGCCAGCAGGGCGGTACCCACAGATACGCAGTATTTT	CASRAVPTDTQYF	TRBV27	.	.	TRBJ2-3